This TCR beta chain was profiled in a study of T cell responses to AZD1222 COVID-19 vaccine. As concerns this clone: Its antigen remains unknown.

Study observations and caveats: Among the donors, most were white British and more were female, and clonal diversity was possibly underestimated.

Assay used: immunoSEQ multiplex PCR; TCRdb lists only in-frame clones, some missing. The sample carries around 92,000 clones, around 90% recorded once. CDR1 and CDR2 (germline): MGHDK, SYGVNS. This CDR3 is 13 amino acids long. Trimming took off 2 bases at V and 2 bases at J, with 6 bases between the two ends. This specimen was peripheral blood, taken on day 0 of AZD1222 vaccination. The chain combines TRBV25-1 with TRBJ1-1; D may be TRBD1 (5 bases). The clonotype comes from an adult in good health. The CDR3, as DNA: TGTGCCAGCAGTGAAAGGGGTAACACTGAAGCTTTCTTT. Translating it yields CASSERGNTEAFF.